Presented here are 32 T cell receptor beta chains from one specimen sequenced in a study of blood T cells in healthy people across ages. A second 7 to 11 cycle PCR used barcoded and J-beta primers. From the 5' RACE reads, TCRdb called clonotypes with MiXCR, one entry per CDR3 protein. The data show 550,000 to 800,000 distinct CDR3 sequences, with about 32% seen just once and about 16% held by the top ten. The sequencing sample was made of blood. Receptors were obtained from a woman older than 75 in good health.

This chain connects TRBV20-1 to TRBJ2-7; 10 bases map to TRBD2. Unmatched junction bases numbered 6, after V lost 0 bases and J lost 4 bases. Germline lookup yields CDR1 DFQATT and CDR2 SNEGSKA (reference sequence). The CDR3 is 15 residues long. CDR3 sequence: CSARDSGGQLYEQYF. The CDR3 region has the DNA TGCAGTGCTAGAGATAGCGGGGGGCAGTTATACGAGCAGTACTTC.

With respect to this clonotype: One base away lies a much larger clone, so this may be a sequencing read error. This chain links TRBV6-1 with TRBJ1-1, with D perhaps TRBD1 (5 bases). With 6 bases removed from V and 1 base from J, the gap between germline ends came to 9 bases. Germline-derived CDR1 and CDR2 are MNHNS and SASEGT. The CDR3 runs to 13 residues. The CDR3 region is CASRARENTEAFF. The CDR3 DNA is TGTGCCAGCAGGGCCAGGGAGAACACTGAAGCTTTCTTT.

This clonotype was detected ten times or more. At one boundary the junction diverges from the germline segment, which might be a read error. The chain joins TRBV7-7 to TRBJ2-1; D is possibly TRBD2 (6 bases). The CDR3 consists of 16 residues. The germline V gene encodes CDR1 SSHAT and CDR2 FNYEAQ (reference sequence). This CDR3 is CASSLGGATSGDEQFF. In DNA, the CDR3 is TGTGCTAGCAGCTTAGGCGGGGCTACGTCAGGCGATGAGCAGTTCTTC.

This clonotype was counted at least ten times. The gene calls are TRBV4-3 and TRBJ2-3; D not resolved. Germline assignment: CDR1 LGHNA and CDR2 YSLEER. The CDR3 totals 15 residues. Trimming pared 2 bases from V and 0 bases from J, leaving 9 bases between. The DNA for the CDR3 is TGCGCCAGCAGCCAAATAGTCGAAAGCACAGATACGCAGTATTTT. Protein product: CASSQIVESTDTQYF.

Details on this clonotype: A much larger clone sits a single nucleotide away, making a read error possible. The chain has TRBV7-2 and TRBJ2-7; D is undetermined. Trimming took 3 bases from V and 6 from J, leaving 15 bases between them. CDR1 is SGHTA, CDR2 FQGNSA, per germline. The CDR3 runs 14 residues. CDR3 residues: CASSFTRVLAEQYF. DNA for the CDR3: TGTGCCAGCAGCTTTACCCGGGTGTTAGCCGAGCAGTACTTC.

This clonotype was seen ten or more times. The chain has TRBV15 and TRBJ1-2, with 8 bases that match TRBD1. The CDR3 totals 13 residues. The V segment lost 2 bases and the J segment 8 bases; nucleotides outside the gene matches: 4. Per the germline V gene, CDR1 is LNHNV and CDR2 is YYDKDF (reference sequence). The CDR3 nucleotides read TGTGCCACCAGCAGAACAGGACAGGGCGGCTACACCTTC. Translating it yields CATSRTGQGGYTF.

This clonotype was picked up a small number of times. A much larger clone sits a single nucleotide away, making a read error possible. The CDR3 spells CSARGSGGVDEQFF. The CDR3 bases are TGCAGTGCTAGAGGGAGCGGGGGGGTGGATGAGCAGTTCTTC. The J gene is TRBJ2-1, the V gene TRBV20-1, with TRBD2 identical over 10 bases. Germline CDR1 and CDR2: DFQATT and SNEGSKA (reference sequence). After removal of 1 base from V and 8 bases from J, the junction contained 5 bases not matched to a gene. CDR3 size: 14 residues.

Turning to this clonotype: Sequence at one end of the junction differs from germline and may be a read error. The chain joins TRBV29-1 to TRBJ2-2; 12 bases match TRBD2. From germline, CDR1 is SQVTM and CDR2 ANQGSEA. The CDR3 spans 15 residues. The CDR3 DNA sequence: TGCAGCGTTGAACCTAGCGGGGGGGCCAGCGGGGAGCTGTTGTTT. The encoded protein is CSVEPSGGASGELLF.

J is TRBJ1-4 and V is TRBV11-1, with 8 bases aligning to TRBD1. V shed 1 base and J 0 bases; nucleotides not matched to a gene: 16. From germline, CDR1 is SGHAT and CDR2 FQDESV (reference sequence). The CDR3 runs to 21 residues. The CDR3 loop is CASSLDIRQGAYQSTNEKLFF. DNA for the CDR3: TGTGCCAGCAGCTTAGATATTAGGCAGGGGGCCTACCAATCAACTAATGAAAAACTGTTTTTT. Together with reference TRBV11-1 and TRBJ1-4, the CDR3 gives the full variable domain: EAEVAQSPRYKITEKSQAVAFWCDPISGHATLYWYRQILGQGPELLVQFQDESVVDDSQLPKDRFSAERLKGVDSTLKIQPAELGDSAMYLCASSLDIRQGAYQSTNEKLFFGSGTQLSVL.

This clonotype was picked up many times. The chain is built from TRBV5-1 and TRBJ2-1; perhaps TRBD2 as D (7 bases). Germline CDR1 and CDR2: SGHRS and YFSETQ. V was clipped by 1 base and J by 10 bases, with 18 bases between them. The CDR3 is 15 amino acids. CDR3 nucleotides: TGCGCCAGCAGCTTGTCCGGGGGGCCAGGTCGCGAGCAGTTCTTC. This gives the protein CASSLSGGPGREQFF.

This clonotype has ten or more counts. The J gene is TRBJ2-7, the V gene TRBV2, with 9 bases fitting TRBD1. V was clipped by 7 bases and J by 5 bases; unmatched bases: 9. The CDR3 runs 14 residues. CDR1 and CDR2 (germline): SNHLY, FYNNEI. The CDR3 nucleotides read TGTGCCAGCACCGAAGCGCGACAGGGGGACGAGCAGTACTTC. Translation gives CASTEARQGDEQYF.

This clonotype showed up just a few times. This chain joins TRBV7-2 and TRBJ1-2; 7 bases align to TRBD1. The CDR3 has 15 residues. CDR1 is SGHTA, CDR2 FQGNSA, per germline. The trim removed 5 bases at V and 2 bases at J, leaving 8 bases unmatched. The CDR3 DNA sequence: TGTGCCAGCAGCCCAGGGGGGGGAGGGAACTATGGCTACACCTTC. Residues: CASSPGGGGNYGYTF.

This clonotype was found many times. The rearrangement uses TRBV12-3 or TRBV12-4 and TRBJ2-1, with 8 bases that match TRBD1. The CDR3 covers 16 residues. V shed 6 bases, J shed 5 bases, and the junction held 12 bases outside the gene matches. The CDR3 spells CASSQLPGQAHNEQFF. The CDR3 nucleotides are TGTGCCAGCAGCCAACTTCCGGGACAGGCACACAATGAGCAGTTCTTC.

CDR3 amino acids: CASSLTDVDIQYF. The DNA of the CDR3 is TGTGCCAGCAGCTTAACCGACGTGGACATTCAGTACTTC. The rearrangement links TRBV7-2 to TRBJ2-4; D remains unclear. Germline V lookup: CDR1 SGHTA, CDR2 FQGNSA. This CDR3 region has 13 residues. V was trimmed by 2 bases and J by 8 bases, leaving 10 bases between them.

In this sample, this clonotype turned up many times. The J gene is TRBJ2-5, the V gene TRBV7-3, with D possibly matching TRBD1 (5 bases). This CDR3 contains 16 residues. Trimming removed 2 bases at V and 1 base at J, with 14 bases between. The germline gives CDR1 SGHTA, CDR2 FQGTGA. The CDR3 coding sequence is TGTGCCAGCAGCTTAGGGCAGGGTCCCTCCCAAGAGACCCAGTACTTC. Residues: CASSLGQGPSQETQYF.

The rearrangement joins TRBV5-1 to TRBJ1-1; TRBD1 is a possible D gene (5 bases). Germline V CDR1 and CDR2: SGHRS, YFSETQ. The CDR3 spans 14 residues. Trimming took off 3 bases at V and 3 bases at J, with 12 bases between the two ends. CDR3 amino acids: CASSSYGADTEAFF. The CDR3 nucleotides read TGCGCCAGCAGCTCGTATGGGGCGGACACTGAAGCTTTCTTT.

As concerns this clonotype: This could be a read error, since a much larger clone is one nucleotide away. The DNA of the CDR3 is TGTGCCAGCAGCGTCTATAGCGGGGGAACCGCAGATACGCAGTATTTT. Translating it yields CASSVYSGGTADTQYF. The rearrangement joins TRBV6-1 to TRBJ2-3; 9 bases align to TRBD2. Germline V gene sequence: CDR1 MNHNS, CDR2 SASEGT. Unmatched junction bases numbered 11, after V lost 6 bases and J lost 4 bases. This CDR3 region has 16 residues.

This clonotype was counted between two and nine times. The chain joins TRBV29-1 to TRBJ1-1; D not certain. V was shortened by 0 bases and J by 0 bases, with 8 bases between the two germline ends. Germline lookup yields CDR1 SQVTM and CDR2 ANQGSEA. The CDR3 sequence is 14 residues long. CDR3 sequence reads: CSVEDLGLNTEAFF. In DNA form, the CDR3 reads TGCAGCGTTGAAGACTTAGGCTTGAACACTGAAGCTTTCTTT.

This clonotype has more than one count but fewer than ten. This chain links TRBV20-1 with TRBJ1-1; D gene ambiguous. Per the germline V gene, CDR1 is DFQATT and CDR2 is SNEGSKA (reference sequence). V lost 5 bases, J lost 2 bases, and 12 bases lay in between. The CDR3 spans 13 residues. The DNA of the CDR3 is TGCAGTGCTCGGGTGACACACAACACTGAAGCTTTCTTT. Translated, it gives CSARVTHNTEAFF.

This clonotype was recorded many times. The genes are TRBV5-1 and TRBJ1-4, with no clear D. The germline V and J ends were trimmed by 4 bases and 3 bases, with 13 bases remaining between them. CDR1 SGHRS and CDR2 YFSETQ come from the germline V gene. This CDR3 contains 15 residues. The CDR3 sequence is CASSPGGRSNEKLFF. The CDR3 bases are TGCGCCAGCAGCCCGGGAGGCAGGTCTAATGAAAAACTGTTTTTT.

This clonotype was detected ten times or more. The chain employs TRBV6-1 and TRBJ2-5, with 9 bases aligning to TRBD1. Germline CDR1 MNHNS, CDR2 SASEGT. V lost 8 bases, J lost 2 bases, and 6 bases stayed unmatched. CDR3 length equals 14 residues. The DNA for the CDR3 is TGTGCCAGCGGTAACAGGGGGCCGCAAGAGACCCAGTACTTC. Protein: CASGNRGPQETQYF.

V gene TRBV6-6 combines with J gene TRBJ1-2; TRBD1 is a possible D gene (5 bases). This CDR3 has 17 amino acids. Germline lookup yields CDR1 MNHNY and CDR2 SVGAGI (reference sequence). V was pared by 2 bases and J by 5 bases, with 21 bases between. The CDR3 DNA sequence: TGTGCCAGCAGTTACATTGTGCGGACTACAGGTTCTTATGGCTACACCTTC. The encoded protein is CASSYIVRTTGSYGYTF.

This clonotype was counted many times. The rearrangement links TRBV29-1 to TRBJ2-1, with 10 bases lining up with TRBD2. This CDR3 is built from 14 residues. Germline lookup yields CDR1 SQVTM and CDR2 ANQGSEA. The V gene end was trimmed by 3 bases and the J gene end by 5 bases; junction bases not matched to a gene: 4. CDR3 nucleotides: TGCAGCGTTGATGGTAGCGGGGGGAACAATGAGCAGTTCTTC. Its translation: CSVDGSGGNNEQFF.

As for this clonotype: A read error may be the cause here, since a much bigger clone is one base away. V gene TRBV3-1 combines with J gene TRBJ2-5; 11 bases agree with TRBD2. Germline lookup yields CDR1 LGHDT and CDR2 YNNKEL (reference sequence). The CDR3 has 16 residues. The CDR3 DNA follows: TGTGCCAGCAGCCCCCGACTAGCGGGGTACCAAGGGACCCAGTACTTC. Amino acid sequence: CASSPRLAGYQGTQYF.

This clonotype was observed at least ten times. V is TRBV7-2 and J is TRBJ1-2; a possible D gene is TRBD1 (5 bases). V was pared by 0 bases and J by 7 bases, with 18 bases between. This CDR3 comprises 16 residues. Germline CDR1 reads SGHTA; CDR2 reads FQGNSA. As DNA, the CDR3 is TGTGCCAGCAGCTTAGCCGCAGGGATCCACCAAGGTGGCTACACCTTC. Translating gives CASSLAAGIHQGGYTF.

The rearrangement uses TRBV6-2 or TRBV6-3 and TRBJ2-2, with 8 positions matching TRBD2. This CDR3 contains 17 residues. Per the germline V gene, CDR1 is MNHEY and CDR2 is SVGEGT. The ends lost 5 bases at V and 3 bases at J; junction bases unmatched: 11. The CDR3 nucleotides read TGTGCCAGCAGTCCCGGTCGCGGGCGGGGGGACACCGGGGAGCTGTTTTTT. This encodes CASSPGRGRGDTGELFF.

V and J are TRBV19 and TRBJ1-2; 7 bases align to TRBD1. The J segment lost 7 bases and the V segment lost 2 bases, leaving 7 bases of the junction unmatched. CDR3 length equals 14 residues. Germline CDR1 and CDR2: LNHDA and SQIVND (reference sequence). The CDR3 region is CASSIRTGSSGYTF. The CDR3 DNA is TGTGCCAGTAGTATAAGGACAGGTTCCTCTGGCTACACCTTC.

The chain uses TRBV28 and TRBJ2-3; 9 positions match TRBD2. The trim removed 3 bases at V and 3 bases at J, leaving 4 bases unmatched. Per germline, CDR1 MDHEN and CDR2 SYDVKM. CDR3 size: 15 residues. Here the CDR3 reads CASSFRAGGTDTQYF. CDR3 in DNA: TGTGCCAGCAGTTTTCGAGCGGGAGGAACAGATACGCAGTATTTT.

Many counts were recorded for this clonotype. The chain has TRBV7-2 and TRBJ1-1, with TRBD1 matching over 8 bases. The J segment lost 6 bases and the V segment lost 2 bases, leaving 5 bases of the junction unmatched. From germline, CDR1 is SGHTA and CDR2 FQGNSA. The CDR3 loop spans 14 amino acids. The CDR3 sequence is CASSLYSGGSEAFF. Written as DNA, the CDR3 is TGTGCCAGCAGCTTATACTCAGGGGGCTCTGAAGCTTTCTTT.

This clonotype was seen repeatedly, ten times or more. This rearrangement joins TRBV3-1 to TRBJ2-5; either TRBD1 or TRBD2 may fit D (5 bases each). The V end was cut by 4 bases, the J end by 2 bases, with 11 bases between. CDR3 length equals 14 residues. Germline-derived CDR1 and CDR2 are LGHDT and YNNKEL (reference sequence). The CDR3 here is CASSPEGIQETQYF. DNA of the CDR3: TGTGCCAGCAGCCCAGAGGGGATACAAGAGACCCAGTACTTC.

The chain combines TRBV5-1 with TRBJ1-2, with a weak D call TRBD1 (5 bases). Germline V gene data show CDR1 as SGHRS and CDR2 as YFSETQ. CDR3 length equals 15 residues. Between the trimmed V and J ends, which lost 0 bases and 8 bases, there was a span of 17 bases. The CDR3 loop reads CASSLEGIGVEGYTF. In DNA form, the CDR3 reads TGCGCCAGCAGCTTGGAGGGGATAGGCGTGGAAGGCTACACCTTC.

Of note for this clonotype: This may be a read error: a much more frequent sequence differs by one nucleotide. J is TRBJ2-7 and V is TRBV12-3 or TRBV12-4, with 7 bases fitting TRBD1. The CDR3 is made up of 13 amino acids. Losses at the gene ends were 6 bases for V and 3 bases for J; bases not matched to a gene: 5. The CDR3 sequence is CASRQGQRYEQYF. The CDR3 DNA is TGTGCCAGCAGACAGGGACAGCGCTACGAGCAGTACTTC.